Shown below are 24 T cell receptor beta chains from a single sample sequenced in a study of cytomegalovirus exposure and HLA in healthy donors listed by TCRdb under 2017. Libraries came from the immunoSEQ multiplex PCR assay. For the multiplex PCR, a mixture combining 60 forward primers for TCR Vbeta segments and 13 reverse primers for TCR Jbeta segments was used. Here the immuneACCESS table is served through TCRdb, limited to in-frame sequences with V and J called. Missing clones are a known gap in these copies; in checked studies unresolved V genes cover under half, and the rest lacks a known reason. The sample profile shows 150,000 to 200,000 clones; about 80% of them were found once. Less than 1.1% of the sample is in the top ten clones. The sequenced sample consisted of PBMCs. The source of these receptors is a woman in her thirties or forties in good health and CMV-seronegative.

The table lists this clone with a count of one. The chain couples TRBV29-1 to TRBJ1-1; no reliable D call. Per germline, CDR1 SQVTM and CDR2 ANQGSEA. CDR3 length equals 13 residues. V lost 5 bases and J 3 bases, leaving 13 bases between the germline ends. CDR3 nucleotide sequence: TGCAGCGTTAGGGCTGGGGAGCACACTGAAGCTTTCTTT. It translates to CSVRAGEHTEAFF.

The rearrangement joins TRBV7-9 to TRBJ2-3, with D unresolved. The length of the CDR3 is 12 residues. Between the trimmed V and J ends, which lost 1 base and 6 bases, there was a span of 5 bases. The germline CDR1 and CDR2 sequences are SEHNR and FQNEAQ (reference sequence). CDR3 sequence: CASSLVVDTQYF. As DNA, the CDR3 is TGTGCCAGCAGCTTAGTAGTGGATACGCAGTATTTT. Together with reference TRBV7-9 and TRBJ2-3, the CDR3 gives the full variable domain: DTGVSQNPRHKITKRGQNVTFRCDPISEHNRLYWYRQTLGQGPEFLTYFQNEAQLEKSRLLSDRFSAERPKGSFSTLEIQRTEQGDSAMYLCASSLVVDTQYFGPGTRLTVL.

This clone was detected a few times. V gene TRBV27 combines with J gene TRBJ2-5; 7 nucleotides line up with TRBD1. The CDR3 length is 14 residues. V was pared by 5 bases and J by 6 bases, with 9 bases of the junction left unmatched. Per germline, CDR1 MNHEY and CDR2 SMNVEV (reference sequence). In DNA, the CDR3 is TGTGCCAGCAGTCCCCGACAGGGTTGGCAGACCCAGTACTTC. Translation: CASSPRQGWQTQYF.

The V gene is TRBV30, the J gene TRBJ1-2; no clear D. The CDR3 totals 12 residues. Germline CDR1 GTSNPN, CDR2 SVGIG (reference sequence). V was trimmed by 2 bases and J by 8 bases, leaving 12 bases between them. CDR3: CAWSLSVEGYTF. The CDR3 bases are TGTGCCTGGAGTTTATCGGTTGAAGGCTACACCTTC. The entire variable domain, with the rest obtained from reference TRBV30 and TRBJ1-2, is as follows: SQTIHQWPATLVQPVGSPLSLECTVEGTSNPNLYWYRQAAGRGLQLLFYSVGIGQISSEVPQNLSASRPQDRQFILSSKKLLLSDSGFYLCAWSLSVEGYTFGSGTRLTVV.

The rearrangement joins TRBV7-9 to TRBJ2-1; tentative D call: TRBD2 (5 bases). Germline lookup yields CDR1 SEHNR and CDR2 FQNEAQ (reference sequence). The germline V and J ends were trimmed by 7 bases and 0 bases, with 13 bases remaining between them. The CDR3 spans 15 residues. CDR3 in DNA: TGTGCCAGCACCCGGGGAGACCTCTCCTACAATGAGCAGTTCTTC. Translated, it gives CASTRGDLSYNEQFF.

The chain recombines TRBV5-1 with TRBJ1-5, with TRBD1 matching 11 bases. There are 14 residues in the CDR3. Trimming removed 3 bases from V and 7 bases from J; junction bases left unmatched: 3. From germline, CDR1 is SGHRS and CDR2 YFSETQ. In nucleotides, the CDR3 is TGCGCCAGCAGCTGGGGGGACAGGGGGCAGCCCCAGCATTTT. It encodes CASSWGDRGQPQHF.

The rearrangement joins TRBV2 to TRBJ2-7; tentative D call: TRBD1 (6 bases). Germline V gene data show CDR1 as SNHLY and CDR2 as FYNNEI. CDR3 length equals 14 residues. Between the trimmed V and J ends, which lost 6 bases and 1 base, there was a span of 13 bases. For the CDR3, the DNA is TGTGCCAGCAGACCCTCAGGGGCTTCCTACGAGCAGTACTTC. This sequence encodes CASRPSGASYEQYF. Looking up the rest from reference TRBV2 and TRBJ2-7 gives the full variable domain: EPEVTQTPSHQVTQMGQEVILRCVPISNHLYFYWYRQILGQKVEFLVSFYNNEISEKSEIFDDQFSVERPDGSNFTLKIRSTKLEDSAMYFCASRPSGASYEQYFGPGTRLTVT.

As for this clone: Other DNA sequences within the sample encode an identical CDR3. The chain couples TRBV11-3 to TRBJ1-2; D is undetermined. Trimming shortened V by 2 bases and J by 4 bases, and 5 bases separated the two germline ends. CDR1 SGHNT and CDR2 YENEEA come from the germline V gene. This CDR3 contains 12 residues. The CDR3 coding sequence is TGTGCCAGCAGCTTATCGGGCTATGGCTACACCTTC. Protein: CASSLSGYGYTF.

The chain combines TRBV19 with TRBJ2-7, with 10 bases that match TRBD1. The CDR3 runs 13 residues. V trimming: 10 bases; J trimming: 2 bases; junction bases outside the gene matches: 5. CDR1 is LNHDA and CDR2 is SQIVND in the germline V gene (reference sequence). CDR3 DNA sequence: TGTGCCACCCGGACAGGGGGAACCTACGAGCAGTACTTC. It encodes CATRTGGTYEQYF.

This chain uses TRBV7-9 with TRBJ2-7; D may be TRBD2 (6 bases). Germline loops: CDR1 SEHNR, CDR2 FQNEAQ (reference sequence). Trimming removed 4 bases from V and 4 bases from J, with 11 bases in between. The CDR3 runs to 13 residues. CDR3 in DNA: TGTGCCAGCAGCTGGGACGGACTATACGAGCAGTACTTC. Encoded protein: CASSWDGLYEQYF.

The chain has TRBV30 and TRBJ2-3; 8 positions match TRBD1. There are 13 residues in the CDR3. CDR1 and CDR2 from the germline V gene are GTSNPN and SVGIG (reference sequence). CDR3 residues: CAVDRGSTDTQYF. DNA of the CDR3: TGTGCAGTAGACAGGGGTAGCACAGATACGCAGTATTTT. The full variable domain, its missing parts supplied by reference TRBV30 and TRBJ2-3, is SQTIHQWPATLVQPVGSPLSLECTVEGTSNPNLYWYRQAAGRGLQLLFYSVGIGQISSEVPQNLSASRPQDRQFILSSKKLLLSDSGFYLCAVDRGSTDTQYFGPGTRLTVL.

The chain employs TRBV5-1 and TRBJ2-5; D remains ambiguous. This CDR3 spans 14 amino acids. Trimming cost V 3 bases and J 4 bases, with 13 bases left between them. Germline V gene lookup returns CDR1 SGHRS and CDR2 YFSETQ. CDR3 bases: TGCGCCAGCAGCTCATTACGATCAGGAGAGACCCAGTACTTC. It codes for CASSSLRSGETQYF.

V is TRBV23-1 and J is TRBJ2-3; D is perhaps TRBD2 (6 bases). TRBV23-1 is known as an ORF, though its function is uncertain. With 9 bases removed from V and 5 bases from J, the gap between germline ends came to 15 bases. The CDR3 sequence is 13 residues long. CDR3 residues: CASPGLPGDTQYF. The CDR3 DNA sequence: TGCGCCAGTCCGGGACTGCCTGGAGATACGCAGTATTTT.

The V call is TRBV29-1, the J call TRBJ1-5; TRBD1 is a possible D gene (5 bases). The CDR3 has 14 amino acids. V dropped 4 bases and J dropped 1 base, with 11 bases sitting between them. CDR1 and CDR2 (germline): SQVTM, ANQGSEA. The CDR3 DNA sequence: TGCAGCGTTGGTGGGGCGTCGAGCAATCAGCCCCAGCATTTT. Translation gives CSVGGASSNQPQHF.

The chain uses TRBV6-6 and TRBJ1-5, with TRBD1 matching over 11 bases. The CDR3 covers 16 residues. Germline V CDR1 and CDR2: MNHNY, SVGAGI (reference sequence). The trim removed 5 bases at V and 4 bases at J, leaving 7 bases unmatched. CDR3 coding DNA: TGTGCCAGCAGTAACCGGGACAGGGGGTTAAATCAGCCCCAGCATTTT. Translating it yields CASSNRDRGLNQPQHF.

This chain uses TRBV6-4 with TRBJ1-3; D is ambiguous. The J call may be in error: the DNA end matches TRBJ2-2 better. Germline CDR1 and CDR2: MRHNA and SNTAGT. The CDR3 covers 16 residues. The CDR3 sequence is CASSDSSQANTGELFF. In DNA form, the CDR3 reads TGTGCCAGCAGTGACTCGAGTCAAGCGAACACCGGGGAGCTGTTTTTT.

With respect to this clone: One end of the junction varies from germline; a read error may be responsible. The V and J genes are TRBV7-9 and TRBJ1-4, with D maybe TRBD1 (5 bases). Germline lookup yields CDR1 SEHNR and CDR2 FQNEAQ (reference sequence). The CDR3 has 16 residues. The CDR3 DNA is TGTGCCAGCAGCCTAGCCGGGGGTGGAACTAATGAAAAACTGTTTTTT. This encodes CASSLAGGGTNEKLFF.

This clone was found once. The chain uses TRBV5-1 and TRBJ1-2; TRBD1 aligns across 8 bases. Germline V gene lookup returns CDR1 SGHRS and CDR2 YFSETQ. With 0 bases clipped from V and 8 bases from J, the junction kept 12 bases outside the gene matches. CDR3 length equals 16 residues. This CDR3 is CASSLAQGAQTGGYTF. CDR3 nucleotide sequence: TGCGCCAGCAGCTTGGCCCAGGGGGCGCAGACAGGCGGCTACACCTTC.

V and J are TRBV2 and TRBJ2-5; no definite D call. This CDR3 has 13 amino acids. CDR1 is SNHLY, CDR2 FYNNEI, per germline. V gave up 2 bases and J gave up 4 bases, with 8 bases separating them. DNA for the CDR3: TGTGCCAGCAGTGAACGGCTAGGAGAGACCCAGTACTTC. This encodes CASSERLGETQYF.

The V call is TRBV7-2, the J call TRBJ1-1; unclear D gene. The CDR3 is made up of 12 amino acids. Germline CDR1 is SGHTA and CDR2 is FQGNSA. With 1 base removed from V and 9 bases from J, the gap between germline ends came to 9 bases. CDR3 protein: CASSLEGGKAFF. The CDR3 nucleotides are TGTGCCAGCAGCTTAGAGGGAGGGAAAGCTTTCTTT.

V gene TRBV2 combines with J gene TRBJ1-1, with D possibly matching TRBD1 (5 bases). Deletions cut 11 bases from V and 5 bases from J, with 21 bases between. Germline values: CDR1 SNHLY, CDR2 FYNNEI. CDR3 length: 14 residues. In DNA form, the CDR3 reads TGTGCCGGAAGACCCAGGGTATTCGGGACTGAAGCTTTCTTT. Protein: CAGRPRVFGTEAFF. The whole variable domain, remainder taken from reference TRBV2 and TRBJ1-1, is EPEVTQTPSHQVTQMGQEVILRCVPISNHLYFYWYRQILGQKVEFLVSFYNNEISEKSEIFDDQFSVERPDGSNFTLKIRSTKLEDSAMYFCAGRPRVFGTEAFFGQGTRLTVV.

This clone appeared a few times. This rearrangement joins TRBV6-1 to TRBJ2-5, with D hard to call. V was clipped by 2 bases and J by 4 bases, with 11 bases between them. CDR1 and CDR2 (germline): MNHNS, SASEGT. The CDR3 has 14 amino acids. CDR3 in amino acids: CASSELPARETQYF. DNA of the CDR3: TGTGCCAGCAGTGAACTCCCAGCGCGAGAGACCCAGTACTTC.

This clone was seen only a few times. The chain carries TRBV2 and TRBJ2-7; the match to TRBD2 covers 10 bases. The germline gives CDR1 SNHLY, CDR2 FYNNEI. V dropped 4 bases and J dropped 1; count of bases not matched to a gene: 10. This CDR3 is 17 amino acids long. Written as DNA, the CDR3 is TGTGCCAGCAGTGTTACAATAGCGGGAGGAGTTTCCTACGAGCAGTACTTC. It codes for CASSVTIAGGVSYEQYF.

The rearrangement joins TRBV5-1 to TRBJ2-3; 8 bases align to TRBD2. J lost 2 bases, V lost 2 bases, and 4 bases had no gene match. The CDR3 is 15 residues long. The germline CDR1 and CDR2 sequences are SGHRS and YFSETQ. CDR3 coding DNA: TGCGCCAGCAGCTTTTCACTAGCGGACACAGATACGCAGTATTTT. It encodes CASSFSLADTDTQYF.